These 32 T cell receptor beta chains came from one sample sequenced in a study of CD8+ T cells in alopecia areata. The treatment denotes: oral pan-JAK inhibitor, 5-10 mg twice daily. Extracted RNA was reverse transcribed into cDNA, the sequencing template. The assay was immunoSEQ multiplex PCR, and TCRdb's table has in-frame clones only and misses some. This table has 150,000 to 200,000 clones, roughly 65% appearing once. Sequencing used CD4+ T cells sorted from blood, obtained at week 4, from a patient treated with tofacitinib. Receptors were obtained from a human donor with alopecia areata.

The rearrangement uses TRBV29-1 and TRBJ2-6; TRBD1 matches 10 bases. The CDR3 runs to 18 residues. Germline V lookup: CDR1 SQVTM, CDR2 ANQGSEA. The V segment lost 0 bases and the J segment 0 bases; nucleotides outside the gene matches: 5. CDR3 residues: CSVEDPGQGFSGANVLTF. The CDR3 bases are TGCAGCGTTGAAGATCCGGGACAGGGGTTCTCTGGGGCCAACGTCCTGACTTTC. The variable domain in full, with the rest retrieved from reference TRBV29-1 and TRBJ2-6, is SAVISQKPSRDICQRGTSLTIQCQVDSQVTMMFWYRQQPGQSLTLIATANQGSEATYESGFVIDKFPISRPNLTFSTLTVSNMSPEDSSIYLCSVEDPGQGFSGANVLTFGAGSRLTVL.

The rearrangement uses TRBV6-5 and TRBJ2-3; 10 nucleotides align to TRBD2. The CDR3 totals 15 residues. The ends lost 6 bases at V and 5 bases at J; junction bases unmatched: 8. Germline-derived CDR1 and CDR2 are MNHEY and SVGAGI. The CDR3 region has the DNA TGTGCCAGCAGAAACGAGTTAGCGGGGGGAGATACGCAGTATTTT. Its translation: CASRNELAGGDTQYF.

The chain couples TRBV27 to TRBJ1-6, with a possible D match to TRBD1 (5 bases). The CDR3 is 14 amino acids. Per the germline V gene, CDR1 is MNHEY and CDR2 is SMNVEV (reference sequence). V shed 6 bases and J shed 6 bases, with 12 bases lying between them. This CDR3 reads CASRPQTANSPLHF. The CDR3 region has the DNA TGTGCCAGCAGACCCCAGACAGCTAATTCACCCCTCCACTTT.

The rearrangement links TRBV30 to TRBJ2-7; 10 bases agree with TRBD2. The trim removed 3 bases at V and 2 bases at J, leaving 7 bases unmatched. The CDR3 runs 15 residues. Germline V gene data show CDR1 as GTSNPN and CDR2 as SVGIG (reference sequence). The CDR3, as DNA: TGTGCCTGGAGCCCGGGACTAGCGAACACCTACGAGCAGTACTTC. Translated: CAWSPGLANTYEQYF. Variable domain in full (rest from reference TRBV30 and TRBJ2-7): SQTIHQWPATLVQPVGSPLSLECTVEGTSNPNLYWYRQAAGRGLQLLFYSVGIGQISSEVPQNLSASRPQDRQFILSSKKLLLSDSGFYLCAWSPGLANTYEQYFGPGTRLTVT.

The genes are TRBV2 and TRBJ2-3; no reliable D call. The CDR3 runs 11 residues. With 6 bases removed from V and 6 bases from J, the gap between germline ends came to 7 bases. Germline assignment: CDR1 SNHLY and CDR2 FYNNEI. The CDR3 bases are TGTGCCAGCAGGGCTTTTGATACGCAGTATTTT. Translating it yields CASRAFDTQYF.

This clone was counted only a few times. The rearrangement uses TRBV2 and TRBJ1-1; D call uncertain. The V gene lost 1 base and the J gene lost 5 bases, with 5 bases spanning the gap. The CDR3 length is 12 residues. Germline assignment: CDR1 SNHLY and CDR2 FYNNEI. The CDR3 loop reads CASSEGVTEAFF. The DNA for the CDR3 is TGTGCCAGCAGTGAAGGGGTAACTGAAGCTTTCTTT.

The chain couples TRBV27 to TRBJ2-1, with D possibly matching TRBD2 (5 bases). The V and J ends lost 3 bases and 1 base respectively, with 13 bases between them. The CDR3 is made up of 16 amino acids. Germline CDR1 and CDR2: MNHEY and SMNVEV (reference sequence). The DNA of the CDR3 is TGTGCCAGCAGTTTTTTCGCGGGCCTATCCTACAATGAGCAGTTCTTC. This codes for CASSFFAGLSYNEQFF.

This clone was seen a handful of times. The J gene is TRBJ2-4, the V gene TRBV6-5; no clear D gene. This CDR3 spans 15 amino acids. Germline CDR1 is MNHEY and CDR2 is SVGAGI. V lost 4 bases and J 0 bases, leaving 10 bases between the germline ends. The CDR3 region has the DNA TGTGCCAGCAGTTCTCCGATTCTAGCCAAAAACATTCAGTACTTC. It yields the protein CASSSPILAKNIQYF.

The V gene is TRBV11-2, the J gene TRBJ2-3, with TRBD1 identical over 8 bases. Unmatched junction bases numbered 11, after V lost 4 bases and J lost 8 bases. Germline V gene lookup returns CDR1 SGHAT and CDR2 FQNNGV. The CDR3 totals 15 residues. DNA for the CDR3: TGTGCCAGCAGCTCCCAACAGGGGGTGGATGGTACGCAGTATTTT. Protein sequence: CASSSQQGVDGTQYF.

This clone occurred many times. The chain recombines TRBV7-8 with TRBJ1-5; D is unclear. The CDR3 has 13 residues. Per the germline V gene, CDR1 is SGHVS and CDR2 is FQNEAQ. Trimming left V 3 bases short and J 12 bases short, with 15 bases between. The CDR3 here is CASSLRPSDIQHF. CDR3 nucleotides: TGTGCCAGCAGCTTGCGTCCATCAGATATCCAGCATTTT. The whole variable domain, filled in from reference TRBV7-8 and TRBJ1-5, reads GAGVSQSPRYKVAKRGQDVALRCDPISGHVSLFWYQQALGQGPEFLTYFQNEAQLDKSGLPSDRFFAERPEGSVSTLKIQRTQQEDSAVYLCASSLRPSDIQHFGDGTRLSIL.

This clone has more than one count but fewer than ten. The chain uses TRBV20-1 and TRBJ2-6; tentatively, D is TRBD2 (6 bases). V dropped 7 bases and J dropped 13 bases, with 14 bases sitting between them. The CDR3 length is 11 residues. The germline CDR1 and CDR2 sequences are DFQATT and SNEGSKA (reference sequence). CDR3 protein: CSVQVSGVLTF. The DNA for the CDR3 is TGCAGTGTCCAGGTCAGCGGGGTCCTGACTTTC.

CDR3 residues: CAWSAGSDVLLHF. In nucleotides, the CDR3 is TGTGCCTGGAGTGCCGGGTCCGACGTCCTCCTCCACTTT. The rearrangement joins TRBV30 to TRBJ1-6, with D uncertain. The V and J ends lost 1 base and 15 bases respectively, with 16 bases between them. Per the germline V gene, CDR1 is GTSNPN and CDR2 is SVGIG (reference sequence). CDR3 length: 13 amino acids.

V is TRBV30 and J is TRBJ2-5; D unresolved. Germline CDR1 and CDR2: GTSNPN and SVGIG (reference sequence). V lost 2 bases to trimming and J lost 6 bases, with 4 bases between them. The CDR3 is 10 residues long. This chain's CDR3 is CAWSTQTQYF. The CDR3 nucleotides read TGTGCCTGGAGTACCCAGACCCAGTACTTC.

V usage is TRBV27 and J usage is TRBJ2-5, with a tentative D call TRBD1 (5 bases). Germline CDR1 reads MNHEY; CDR2 reads SMNVEV (reference sequence). CDR3 length equals 14 residues. V was trimmed by 2 bases and J by 4 bases, leaving 11 bases between them. The CDR3 region has the DNA TGTGCCAGCAGTTTAAGGGGATGGGGAGAGACCCAGTACTTC. This codes for CASSLRGWGETQYF.

The chain has TRBV5-1 and TRBJ2-7, with a weak D call TRBD2 (5 bases). This CDR3 is built from 13 residues. Germline V gene lookup returns CDR1 SGHRS and CDR2 YFSETQ. With 0 bases removed from V and 6 bases from J, the gap between germline ends came to 10 bases. The CDR3: CASSLDRGAEQYF. CDR3 in DNA: TGCGCCAGCAGCTTGGATCGGGGAGCCGAGCAGTACTTC.

J is TRBJ2-7 and V is TRBV6-6, with TRBD1 matching 7 bases. Germline V CDR1 and CDR2: MNHNY, SVGAGI (reference sequence). Trimming cost V 7 bases and J 3 bases; bases outside gene matches: 12. The CDR3 spans 15 residues. For the CDR3, the DNA is TGTGCCAGCACCCCGTCTAGGGGGCTAGTCTACGAGCAGTACTTC. It specifies CASTPSRGLVYEQYF.

The rearrangement joins TRBV30 to TRBJ1-2; 10 bases line up with TRBD1. This CDR3 is 13 amino acids long. The J segment lost 6 bases and the V segment lost 5 bases, leaving 6 bases of the junction unmatched. Looked up from germline, CDR1 is GTSNPN and CDR2 is SVGIG (reference sequence). CDR3 loop: CAWVGQGRHGYTF. In DNA, the CDR3 is TGTGCCTGGGTGGGACAGGGGCGACATGGCTACACCTTC.

This chain joins TRBV11-2 and TRBJ2-1; 10 nucleotides agree with TRBD2. Germline V lookup: CDR1 SGHAT, CDR2 FQNNGV. V gave up 4 bases and J gave up 5 bases; unmatched junction bases: 11. This CDR3 has 17 amino acids. The CDR3 sequence: CASSSVSLGTSDNEQFF. DNA of the CDR3: TGTGCCAGCAGCTCAGTCTCCCTCGGGACTAGCGACAATGAGCAGTTCTTC.

The chain is built from TRBV25-1 and TRBJ1-1; no firm D call. CDR3 length equals 14 residues. V dropped 0 bases and J dropped 1 base, with 6 bases sitting between them. The germline V gene has CDR1 MGHDK and CDR2 SYGVNS. The CDR3 DNA reads TGTGCCAGCAGTGAATATCCAGGGAACACTGAAGCTTTCTTT. Its translation is CASSEYPGNTEAFF.

The J gene is TRBJ1-4, the V gene TRBV6-5; TRBD1 matches 12 bases. The germline CDR1 and CDR2 sequences are MNHEY and SVGAGI. This CDR3 has 15 residues. V gave up 6 bases and J gave up 5 bases; unmatched junction bases: 4. The CDR3 DNA is TGTGCCAGCAGGGGACAGGGGGCGCGGAATGAAAAACTGTTTTTT. Its protein product is CASRGQGARNEKLFF.

With regard to this clone: Mismatch with germline at one junction end may stem from a read error. The rearrangement joins TRBV29-1 to TRBJ1-1, with 7 bases fitting TRBD1. The V gene's germline CDR1 is SQVTM and CDR2 ANQGSEA. This CDR3 contains 14 residues. CDR3 sequence: CSGLTGRANTEASF. In DNA, the CDR3 is TGCAGCGGGCTGACAGGGAGAGCGAACACTGAAGCTTCCTTT.

The chain combines TRBV30 with TRBJ1-6; 7 bases are shared with TRBD1. CDR3 length: 15 residues. Trimming at V came to 2 bases and at J to 7 bases, leaving 8 bases not matched to a gene. The germline CDR1 and CDR2 sequences are GTSNPN and SVGIG (reference sequence). The CDR3 bases are TGTGCCTGGAGTTTTAAACAGGGGCAGAATTCACCCCTCCACTTT. This codes for CAWSFKQGQNSPLHF.

V and J are TRBV2 and TRBJ1-6; TRBD1 matches 9 bases. The CDR3 spans 15 residues. Germline CDR1 SNHLY, CDR2 FYNNEI. The trim removed 3 bases at V and 9 bases at J, leaving 6 bases unmatched. CDR3 region: CASSERQGVVSPLHF. The DNA for the CDR3 is TGTGCCAGCAGTGAGCGACAGGGGGTTGTTTCACCCCTCCACTTT. The full variable domain, rest sourced from reference TRBV2 and TRBJ1-6, is EPEVTQTPSHQVTQMGQEVILRCVPISNHLYFYWYRQILGQKVEFLVSFYNNEISEKSEIFDDQFSVERPDGSNFTLKIRSTKLEDSAMYFCASSERQGVVSPLHFGNGTRLTVT.

The genes are TRBV5-1 and TRBJ1-3; D possibly corresponds to TRBD1 (6 bases). From germline, CDR1 is SGHRS and CDR2 YFSETQ. With 4 bases removed from V and 4 bases from J, the gap between germline ends came to 15 bases. This CDR3 comprises 15 residues. Here the CDR3 DNA reads TGCGCCAGCAGCCCGGGGACCCAGGGGGGAAACACCATATATTTT. This codes for CASSPGTQGGNTIYF.

This sequence joins TRBV10-3 and TRBJ2-5; D perhaps matches TRBD2 (6 bases). V was cut by 0 bases and J by 5 bases, with 10 bases left in between. Germline V gene sequence: CDR1 ENHRY, CDR2 SYGVKD. The CDR3 is 14 amino acids. CDR3 coding DNA: TGTGCCATCAGTGAGTCGAGCGGGCGGGAGACCCAGTACTTC. Translating gives CAISESSGRETQYF.

This chain links TRBV29-1 with TRBJ2-5; no reliable D call. Per the germline V gene, CDR1 is SQVTM and CDR2 is ANQGSEA. Trimming removed 0 bases from V and 5 bases from J, with 4 bases in between. The CDR3 consists of 11 residues. As DNA, the CDR3 is TGCAGCGTTGAAGAATGGGAGACCCAGTACTTC. Protein sequence: CSVEEWETQYF. The full variable domain, rest sourced from reference TRBV29-1 and TRBJ2-5, is SAVISQKPSRDICQRGTSLTIQCQVDSQVTMMFWYRQQPGQSLTLIATANQGSEATYESGFVIDKFPISRPNLTFSTLTVSNMSPEDSSIYLCSVEEWETQYFGPGTRLLVL.

As DNA, the CDR3 is TGTGCCAGCAGTGAATTCGGGGATCCCGGAGGAGGCTACACCTTC. Its translation is CASSEFGDPGGGYTF. The chain links TRBV25-1 to TRBJ1-2; D unclear. V dropped 1 base and J dropped 8 bases, with 17 bases sitting between them. CDR3 length equals 15 residues. Germline assignment: CDR1 MGHDK and CDR2 SYGVNS.

This sequence joins TRBV15 and TRBJ2-3; D tentatively reads TRBD1 or TRBD2 (5 bases each). Germline CDR1 and CDR2: LNHNV and YYDKDF (reference sequence). The ends were cut back, 9 bases at V and 2 bases at J, with 9 bases in the middle. The CDR3 sequence is 12 residues long. The CDR3 protein is CATRGVTDTQYF. The CDR3 bases are TGTGCCACTCGAGGGGTCACAGATACGCAGTATTTT.

The V and J genes are TRBV6-5 and TRBJ1-1; no definite D call. This CDR3 is 12 amino acids long. Looked up from germline, CDR1 is MNHEY and CDR2 is SVGAGI. Trimming took 5 bases from V and 8 from J, leaving 12 bases between them. The CDR3 region is CASSESGREAFF. The CDR3 DNA reads TGTGCCAGCAGTGAATCCGGCCGGGAAGCTTTCTTT.

The gene calls are TRBV30 and TRBJ2-3; 7 bases line up with TRBD1. Losses at the gene ends were 0 bases for V and 0 bases for J; bases not matched to a gene: 6. The V gene's germline CDR1 is GTSNPN and CDR2 SVGIG (reference sequence). There are 16 residues in the CDR3. The DNA of the CDR3 is TGTGCCTGGAGTGTAACCCTGACAGGGAGCACAGATACGCAGTATTTT. It specifies CAWSVTLTGSTDTQYF.

This rearrangement joins TRBV19 to TRBJ2-2; 10 nucleotides match TRBD1. The CDR3 runs to 15 residues. The J segment lost 4 bases and the V segment lost 6 bases, leaving 5 bases of the junction unmatched. CDR1 and CDR2 (germline): LNHDA, SQIVND (reference sequence). DNA for the CDR3: TGTGCCAGTAGAAGGAGGACAGGGGGCACCGGGGAGCTGTTTTTT. Translation gives CASRRRTGGTGELFF.

This clone was recorded a few times. The chain employs TRBV5-1 and TRBJ1-1; D is ambiguous. Germline V gene data show CDR1 as SGHRS and CDR2 as YFSETQ. This CDR3 contains 12 residues. V shed 5 bases and J shed 8 bases, with 13 bases lying between them. The CDR3 bases are TGCGCCAGCAGTGACTGGGTCGGGGAAGCTTTCTTT. Translating gives CASSDWVGEAFF.